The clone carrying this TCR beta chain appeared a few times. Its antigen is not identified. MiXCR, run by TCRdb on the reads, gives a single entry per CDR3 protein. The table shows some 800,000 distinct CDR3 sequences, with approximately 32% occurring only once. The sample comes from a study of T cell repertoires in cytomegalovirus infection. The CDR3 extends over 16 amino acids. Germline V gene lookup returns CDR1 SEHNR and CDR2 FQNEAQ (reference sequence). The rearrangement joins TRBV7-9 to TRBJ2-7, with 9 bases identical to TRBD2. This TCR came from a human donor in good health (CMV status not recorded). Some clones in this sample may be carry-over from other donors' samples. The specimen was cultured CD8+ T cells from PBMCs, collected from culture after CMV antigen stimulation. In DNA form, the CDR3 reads TGTGCCAGCAGCCTGGCCGGGGGGGTATTTAGCGGGGGCCTGCACGTC. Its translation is CASSLAGGVFSGGLHV.